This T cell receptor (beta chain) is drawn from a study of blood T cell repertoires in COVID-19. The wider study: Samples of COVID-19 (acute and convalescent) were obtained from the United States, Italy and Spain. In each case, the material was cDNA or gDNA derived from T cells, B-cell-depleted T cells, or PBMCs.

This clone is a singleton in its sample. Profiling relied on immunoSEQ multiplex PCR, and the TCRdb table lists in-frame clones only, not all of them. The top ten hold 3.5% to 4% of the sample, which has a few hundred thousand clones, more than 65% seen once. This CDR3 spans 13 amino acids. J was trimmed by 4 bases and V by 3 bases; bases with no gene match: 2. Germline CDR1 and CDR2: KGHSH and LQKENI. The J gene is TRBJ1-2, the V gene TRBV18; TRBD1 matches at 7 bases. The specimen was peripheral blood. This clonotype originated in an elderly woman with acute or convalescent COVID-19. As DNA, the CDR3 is TGTGCCAGCTCACCGGACAGGTCCTATGGCTACACCTTC. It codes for CASSPDRSYGYTF.